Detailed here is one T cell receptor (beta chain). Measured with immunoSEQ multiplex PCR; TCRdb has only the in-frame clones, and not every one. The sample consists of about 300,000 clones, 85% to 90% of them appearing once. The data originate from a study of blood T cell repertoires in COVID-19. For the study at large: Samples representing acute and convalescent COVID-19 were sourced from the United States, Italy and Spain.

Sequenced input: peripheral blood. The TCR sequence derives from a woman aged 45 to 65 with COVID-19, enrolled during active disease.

CDR3 residues: CASTRGLEQFF. The CDR3 DNA reads as TGTGCCAGTACCAGAGGACTAGAGCAGTTCTTC. This chain joins TRBV19 and TRBJ2-1; weak D call: TRBD2 (6 bases). Between the trimmed V and J ends, which lost 7 bases and 10 bases, there was a span of 11 bases. CDR1 LNHDA and CDR2 SQIVND come from the germline V gene (reference sequence). The CDR3 runs to 11 residues.